This TCR beta chain was sequenced during a study of neurological immune-mediated disorders. Whole-study findings and limits: No sharing of CDR3 amino acid sequences was observed among expanded clones across subjects, suggesting private repertoires in all groups.

This CDR3 is 14 amino acids long. Germline assignment: CDR1 SQVTM and CDR2 ANQGSEA. Trimming removed 4 bases from V and 1 base from J, with 11 bases in between. The cDNA was generated through 5'RACE incorporating 10-nucleotide random UMIs. MiXCR, run by TCRdb on the 5' RACE reads, gives a single entry per CDR3 protein. The sample includes about 80,000 distinct CDR3 sequences, more than 5% seen only once; the top ten take roughly 7.9%. This clonotype has at least ten counts. No antigen is known for it. Time point here: longitudinal time-point 2. The sample comprised PBMCs. The sequence was collected from a woman aged 60-70 years with multiple sclerosis. V gene TRBV29-1 combines with J gene TRBJ1-3; D call uncertain. The CDR3: CSVGEGLSGNTIYF. CDR3 in DNA: TGCAGCGTTGGTGAGGGTCTGTCTGGAAACACCATATATTTT. The full variable domain, rest sourced from reference TRBV29-1 and TRBJ1-3, is SAVISQKPSRDICQRGTSLTIQCQVDSQVTMMFWYRQQPGQSLTLIATANQGSEATYESGFVIDKFPISRPNLTFSTLTVSNMSPEDSSIYLCSVGEGLSGNTIYFGEGSWLTVV.